The rows below give T cell receptor beta chains drawn from one sample of a study of OX40 agonist ivuxolimab in advanced cancers. Generated by immunoSEQ multiplex PCR, the TCRdb table keeps only in-frame clones and is missing some. The sample lists fewer than 75,000 clones, 87% seen once, with more than 2.5% in the top ten. The sequences come from CD4+ or CD8+ T cells sorted from blood, collected in a trial of the OX40 agonist ivuxolimab. These receptors originate from an adult with an advanced solid tumor such as melanoma, head and neck, liver or kidney cancer. Both conserved end residues are part of each CDR3. The order of the fields is D gene, J gene, clone size, V gene, CDR3 DNA, CDR3 protein. A D gene is named only where the DNA matches it firmly. Part of the rows lack a size; the others show once, few, many or a class for expanded clones.

d_call: TRBD1; j_call: TRBJ2-7; clone_size: -; v_call: TRBV27; cdr3_nt: TGTGCCAGCAGTTTAAGGCGTGGGACAGGGTTGGTCTGGTCCTACGAGCAGTACTTC; cdr3_aa: CASSLRRGTGLVWSYEQYF
d_call: TRBD1; j_call: TRBJ1-2; clone_size: -; v_call: TRBV7-9; cdr3_nt: TGTGCCAGCAGCTCTGCGGGGACAGGTGGCTATGGCTACACCTTC; cdr3_aa: CASSSAGTGGYGYTF
d_call: TRBD2; j_call: TRBJ2-1; clone_size: -; v_call: TRBV6-6; cdr3_nt: TGTGCCAGCAGTTACTCGGGGACTAGCGGGATCTATGAGCAGTTCTTC; cdr3_aa: CASSYSGTSGIYEQFF
d_call: -; j_call: TRBJ2-5; clone_size: once; v_call: TRBV5-1; cdr3_nt: TGCGCCAGCAGCTTGGCCCCACAGGGTGGGGAGACCCAGTACTTC; cdr3_aa: CASSLAPQGGETQYF
d_call: TRBD1; j_call: TRBJ2-6; clone_size: -; v_call: TRBV30; cdr3_nt: TGTGCCTGGAGTGGGACAGGGGGCGTCTTTGCTGGGGCCAACGTCCTGACTTTC; cdr3_aa: CAWSGTGGVFAGANVLTF
d_call: -; j_call: TRBJ1-4; clone_size: -; v_call: TRBV18; cdr3_nt: TGTGCCAGCTCACCACCTAGTCAGGGGTCGGAAAAACTGTTTTTT; cdr3_aa: CASSPPSQGSEKLFF
d_call: -; j_call: TRBJ2-1; clone_size: -; v_call: TRBV10-3; cdr3_nt: TGTGCCATCAGTACAGGGAATAACTACAATGAGCAGTTCTTC; cdr3_aa: CAISTGNNYNEQFF
d_call: TRBD1; j_call: TRBJ2-1; clone_size: -; v_call: TRBV11-2; cdr3_nt: TGTGCCAGCTCCTCGGACAGGGGGGCGAAGAGCTCCTACAATGAGCAGTTCTTC; cdr3_aa: CASSSDRGAKSSYNEQFF
d_call: TRBD2; j_call: TRBJ2-4; clone_size: -; v_call: TRBV15; cdr3_nt: TGTGCCACCAGCAGGGGTAGCGGGATAGCCAAAAACATTCAGTACTTC; cdr3_aa: CATSRGSGIAKNIQYF
d_call: -; j_call: TRBJ2-7; clone_size: -; v_call: TRBV6-5; cdr3_nt: TGTGCCAGCAAAAACGCGGAGGAGTACGAGCAGTACTTC; cdr3_aa: CASKNAEEYEQYF
d_call: -; j_call: TRBJ1-4; clone_size: -; v_call: TRBV5-1; cdr3_nt: TGCGCCAGCAGCTTGCAGGATCCGCGAGAAAAACTGTTTTTT; cdr3_aa: CASSLQDPREKLFF
d_call: -; j_call: TRBJ1-2; clone_size: -; v_call: TRBV11-2; cdr3_nt: TGTGCCAGCAGCTTAGATCTTCAGGGAGCTAACTATGGCTACACCTTC; cdr3_aa: CASSLDLQGANYGYTF
d_call: -; j_call: TRBJ2-7; clone_size: once; v_call: TRBV18; cdr3_nt: TGTGCCAGCTCACCAACATTCTTGGGCGAGCAGTACTTC; cdr3_aa: CASSPTFLGEQYF
d_call: -; j_call: TRBJ2-2; clone_size: -; v_call: TRBV11-3; cdr3_nt: TGTGCCAGCAGCCTGGGAGGAGGGGCTTACACCGGGGAGCTGTTTTTT; cdr3_aa: CASSLGGGAYTGELFF
d_call: -; j_call: TRBJ1-2; clone_size: -; v_call: TRBV28; cdr3_nt: TGTGCCAGCAGTTCGCGGGGCGGCTATGGCTACACCTTC; cdr3_aa: CASSSRGGYGYTF
d_call: -; j_call: TRBJ1-1; clone_size: few; v_call: TRBV6-6; cdr3_nt: TGTGCCAGCAGTTACGCGGACACTGAAGCTTTCTTT; cdr3_aa: CASSYADTEAFF
d_call: -; j_call: TRBJ1-3; clone_size: -; v_call: TRBV30; cdr3_nt: TGTGCCTTGGACAGCCTGTTCTCTGGAAACACCATATATTTT; cdr3_aa: CALDSLFSGNTIYF
d_call: TRBD1; j_call: TRBJ1-1; clone_size: -; v_call: TRBV5-1; cdr3_nt: TGCGCCAGCAGCTTCACGACAGGGCTATTAAACACTGAAGCTTTCTTT; cdr3_aa: CASSFTTGLLNTEAFF
d_call: -; j_call: TRBJ2-1; clone_size: -; v_call: TRBV19; cdr3_nt: TGTGCCAGTAGTTTCGGGTATGGAGGGAAGGATGAGCAGTTCTTC; cdr3_aa: CASSFGYGGKDEQFF
d_call: -; j_call: TRBJ2-7; clone_size: -; v_call: TRBV7-8; cdr3_nt: TGTGCCAGCAGCTCCGGGGTCAGGAGCTCCTACGAGCAGTACTTC; cdr3_aa: CASSSGVRSSYEQYF
d_call: -; j_call: TRBJ2-6; clone_size: -; v_call: TRBV28; cdr3_nt: TGTGCCAGCGGACAGTTAGACTCTGGGGCCAACGTCCTGACTTTC; cdr3_aa: CASGQLDSGANVLTF
d_call: TRBD1; j_call: TRBJ2-2; clone_size: once; v_call: TRBV4-3; cdr3_nt: TGCGCCAGCAGCCCCTGGACAGGGATGAGCGGGGAGCTGTTTTTT; cdr3_aa: CASSPWTGMSGELFF
d_call: -; j_call: TRBJ1-3; clone_size: few; v_call: TRBV6-6; cdr3_nt: TGTGCCAGCAGTAGAGGGACTTGGGGAAACACCATATATTTT; cdr3_aa: CASSRGTWGNTIYF
d_call: TRBD1; j_call: TRBJ1-1; clone_size: -; v_call: TRBV30; cdr3_nt: TGTGCCTGGAGTCCCGGGACAGCTAGGAACACTGAAGCTTTCTTT; cdr3_aa: CAWSPGTARNTEAFF
d_call: TRBD2; j_call: TRBJ2-3; clone_size: -; v_call: TRBV19; cdr3_nt: TGTGCCAGTAGAGACCGGGGGGGAGATACGCAGTATTTT; cdr3_aa: CASRDRGGDTQYF
d_call: -; j_call: TRBJ1-2; clone_size: once; v_call: TRBV19; cdr3_nt: TGTGCCAGTAGCAACAGGGTTCGGGACTATGGCTACACCTTC; cdr3_aa: CASSNRVRDYGYTF
d_call: -; j_call: TRBJ2-2; clone_size: -; v_call: TRBV29-1; cdr3_nt: TGCAGCGCCAGACCGAGAACCGGGGAGCTGTTTTTT; cdr3_aa: CSARPRTGELFF
d_call: TRBD1; j_call: TRBJ2-7; clone_size: -; v_call: TRBV30; cdr3_nt: TGTGCCTGTAGGGACAGGGTAGCCTACGAGCAGTACTTC; cdr3_aa: CACRDRVAYEQYF
d_call: -; j_call: TRBJ1-2; clone_size: -; v_call: TRBV6-1; cdr3_nt: TGTGCCAGCAGTGAAGAAACAGGGAGAAGAGGCTACACCTTC; cdr3_aa: CASSEETGRRGYTF
d_call: -; j_call: TRBJ2-4; clone_size: -; v_call: TRBV7-9; cdr3_nt: TGTGCCAGCAGCTTAGCCCAGGCGAACATTCAGTACTTC; cdr3_aa: CASSLAQANIQYF
d_call: -; j_call: TRBJ1-1; clone_size: once; v_call: TRBV5-4; cdr3_nt: TGTGCCAGCAGCTTGTATGGGGGAGCTGAAGCTTTCTTT; cdr3_aa: CASSLYGGAEAFF
d_call: -; j_call: TRBJ2-7; clone_size: -; v_call: TRBV19; cdr3_nt: TGTGCCAGTACCATCCCCTCCTACGAGCAGTACTTC; cdr3_aa: CASTIPSYEQYF